This TCR beta chain is drawn from a study of cytomegalovirus exposure and HLA in healthy donors. Background on the study: The early release's HLA-typed donors yielded 65 million to 85 million unique TCRs.

This CDR3 is 13 amino acids long. V lost 0 bases and J lost 3, with 9 bases in between. CDR1 GTSNPN and CDR2 SVGIG come from the germline V gene (reference sequence). Regarding this clone: Its antigen is as yet unknown.

Study-wide findings and caveats: Common viral pathogens were later found to be apparently linked to several of the most significant clusters.

13 Jbeta primers and 60 Vbeta primers were used for the PCR. This table comes from immunoSEQ multiplex PCR, and its TCRdb copy is limited to in-frame clones, with some not included. The top ten hold around 2% of the sample, which has 100,000 to 150,000 clones, more than 60% seen once. The chain carries TRBV30 and TRBJ2-7; D perhaps matches TRBD1 (6 bases). The sample consisted of PBMCs. The receptor's source is a middle-aged woman in good health and CMV-seronegative. CDR3 coding DNA: TGTGCCTGGAGTGTACAGGGAATCTACGAGCAGTACTTC. Its protein product is CAWSVQGIYEQYF. The full variable domain, completed using reference TRBV30 and TRBJ2-7, is SQTIHQWPATLVQPVGSPLSLECTVEGTSNPNLYWYRQAAGRGLQLLFYSVGIGQISSEVPQNLSASRPQDRQFILSSKKLLLSDSGFYLCAWSVQGIYEQYFGPGTRLTVT.